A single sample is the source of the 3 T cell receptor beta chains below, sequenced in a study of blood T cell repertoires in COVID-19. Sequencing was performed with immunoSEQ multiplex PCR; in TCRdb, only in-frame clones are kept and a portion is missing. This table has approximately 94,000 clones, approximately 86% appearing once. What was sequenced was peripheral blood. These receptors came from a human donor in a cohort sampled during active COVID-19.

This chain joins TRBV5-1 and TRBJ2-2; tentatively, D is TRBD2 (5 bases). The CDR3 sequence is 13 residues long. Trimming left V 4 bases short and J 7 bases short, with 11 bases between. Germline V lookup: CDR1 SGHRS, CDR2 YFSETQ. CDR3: CASSLDSYGELFF. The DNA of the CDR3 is TGCGCCAGCAGCCTGGACTCCTACGGGGAGCTGTTTTTT. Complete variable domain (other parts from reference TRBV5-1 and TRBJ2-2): KAGVTQTPRYLIKTRGQQVTLSCSPISGHRSVSWYQQTPGQGLQFLFEYFSETQRNKGNFPGRFSGRQFSNSRSEMNVSTLELGDSALYLCASSLDSYGELFFGEGSRLTVL.

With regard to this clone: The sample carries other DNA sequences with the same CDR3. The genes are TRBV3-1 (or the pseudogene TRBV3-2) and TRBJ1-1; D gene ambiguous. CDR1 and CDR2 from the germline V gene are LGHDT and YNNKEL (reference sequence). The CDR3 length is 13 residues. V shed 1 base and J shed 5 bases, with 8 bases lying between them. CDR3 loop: CASSQGRGTEAFF. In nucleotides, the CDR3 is TGTGCCAGCAGCCAAGGACGCGGTACTGAAGCTTTCTTT.

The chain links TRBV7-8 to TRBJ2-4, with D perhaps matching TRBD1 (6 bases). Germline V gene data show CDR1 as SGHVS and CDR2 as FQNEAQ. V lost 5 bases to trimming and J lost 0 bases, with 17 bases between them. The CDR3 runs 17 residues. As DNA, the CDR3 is TGTGCCAGCAGCCTACCCACAGGGTCTCTAGCCAAAAACATTCAGTACTTC. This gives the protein CASSLPTGSLAKNIQYF.